This T cell receptor (beta chain) was profiled in a study of cytomegalovirus exposure and HLA in healthy donors. Both 60 Vbeta primers and 13 Jbeta primers went into the PCR. Sequencing was performed with immunoSEQ multiplex PCR; in TCRdb, only in-frame clones are kept and a portion is missing. This table lists over 45,000 clones. Concerning this clone itself: Its antigen is not identified.

Points from the study as a whole: Some TCR beta chains (164 of them) were listed as cytomegalovirus-associated. Presence/absence comparisons presumed near-even sequencing depth among donors.

The clonotype was recovered from a woman between 18 and 29 years old in good health and CMV-seronegative. The sample comprised PBMCs.

The chain's CDR3 is CASSYSNSRYGYTF. In DNA form, the CDR3 reads TGTGCCAGCAGTTACTCGAACAGTCGCTATGGCTACACCTTC. The chain links TRBV6-5 to TRBJ1-2; no clear D. CDR1 MNHEY and CDR2 SVGAGI come from the germline V gene. There are 14 residues in the CDR3. Between the trimmed V and J ends, which lost 0 bases and 4 bases, there was a span of 9 bases.